This TCR beta chain was identified in a study of OX40 agonist ivuxolimab in advanced cancers. The wider study: Melanoma, hepatocellular carcinoma, head and neck or renal cell cancer occurred in dose-escalation patients.

Germline V gene sequence: CDR1 SGHNT, CDR2 YENEEA. The CDR3 length is 17 residues. V was shortened by 0 bases and J by 5 bases, with 17 bases between the two germline ends. Autoimmune disease history or systemic immunosuppression was exclusionary. Produced via immunoSEQ multiplex PCR; TCRdb's table is partial and in-frame only. The sample yields 45,000 to 65,000 clones, 85% to 90% seen once. The TCR comes from an adult with an advanced solid tumor such as melanoma, head and neck, liver or kidney cancer. This rearrangement joins TRBV11-3 to TRBJ1-5, with D perhaps matching TRBD1 (5 bases). Here the sequenced sample was CD4+ or CD8+ T cells sorted from blood, taken in a trial of the OX40 agonist ivuxolimab. The CDR3 sequence is CASSLEEQAPTHQPQHF. The CDR3 bases are TGTGCCAGCAGCTTAGAGGAACAGGCTCCAACCCATCAGCCCCAGCATTTT.